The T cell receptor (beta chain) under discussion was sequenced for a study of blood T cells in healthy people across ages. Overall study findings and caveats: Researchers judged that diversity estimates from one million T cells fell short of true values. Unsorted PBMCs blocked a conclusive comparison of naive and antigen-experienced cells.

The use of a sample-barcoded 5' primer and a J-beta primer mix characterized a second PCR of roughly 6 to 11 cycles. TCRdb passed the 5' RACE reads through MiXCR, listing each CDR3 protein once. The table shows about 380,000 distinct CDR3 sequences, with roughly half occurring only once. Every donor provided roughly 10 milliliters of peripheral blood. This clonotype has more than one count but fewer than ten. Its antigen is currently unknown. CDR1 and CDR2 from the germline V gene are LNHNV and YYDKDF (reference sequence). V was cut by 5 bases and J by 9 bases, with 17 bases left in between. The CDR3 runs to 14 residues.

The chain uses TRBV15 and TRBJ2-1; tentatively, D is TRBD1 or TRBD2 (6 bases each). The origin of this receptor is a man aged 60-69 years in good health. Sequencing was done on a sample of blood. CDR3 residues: CATSPAGDWSEQFF. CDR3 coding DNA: TGTGCCACCAGCCCTGCAGGGGACTGGAGTGAGCAGTTCTTC. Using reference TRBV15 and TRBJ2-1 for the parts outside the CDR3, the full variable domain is DAMVIQNPRYQVTQFGKPVTLSCSQTLNHNVMYWYQQKSSQAPKLLFHYYDKDFNNEADTPDNFQSRRPNTSFCFLDIRSPGLGDTAMYLCATSPAGDWSEQFFGPGTRLTVL.